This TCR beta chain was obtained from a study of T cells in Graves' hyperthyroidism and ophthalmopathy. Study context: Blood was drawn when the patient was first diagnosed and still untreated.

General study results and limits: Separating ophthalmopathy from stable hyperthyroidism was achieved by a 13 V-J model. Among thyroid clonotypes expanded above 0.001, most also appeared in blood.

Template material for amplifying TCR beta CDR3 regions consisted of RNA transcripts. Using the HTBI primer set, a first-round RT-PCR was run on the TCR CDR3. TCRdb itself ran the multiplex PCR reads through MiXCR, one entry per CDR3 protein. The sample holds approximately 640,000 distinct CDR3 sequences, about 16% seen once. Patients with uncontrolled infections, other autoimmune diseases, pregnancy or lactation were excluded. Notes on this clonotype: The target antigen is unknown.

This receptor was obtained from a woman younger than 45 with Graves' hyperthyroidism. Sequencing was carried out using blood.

The CDR3 coding sequence is TGCGCCAGCAGCTTGGATACGACAAACACCGGGGAGCTGTTTTTT. Its translation: CASSLDTTNTGELFF. This chain links TRBV5-1 with TRBJ2-2, with D hard to call. Trimming cost V 0 bases and J 2 bases, with 8 bases left between them. The CDR3 runs to 15 residues. The V gene's germline CDR1 is SGHRS and CDR2 YFSETQ. Based on the CDR3 plus reference TRBV5-1 and TRBJ2-2, the full variable domain is KAGVTQTPRYLIKTRGQQVTLSCSPISGHRSVSWYQQTPGQGLQFLFEYFSETQRNKGNFPGRFSGRQFSNSRSEMNVSTLELGDSALYLCASSLDTTNTGELFFGEGSRLTVL.